The 23 T cell receptor beta chains given below trace back to one sample, sequenced in a study of metastatic and nonmetastatic thyroid tumors. TCRdb recomputed clones from the PCR reads via MiXCR. Among about 21,000 clones listed, approximately 22% were seen once. Treatment of any kind had been given to no patient before thyroid surgery. The sample consisted of tumor tissue. The receptors originated from a male donor with papillary thyroid cancer or a benign thyroid nodule (not recorded which). Some clones in this sample may be carry-over from other donors' samples.

This clone showed up just a few times. The same CDR3 is also encoded by other DNA sequences in this sample. The chain is built from TRBV3-1 and TRBJ2-4; D may be TRBD2 (5 bases). Trimming cost V 4 bases and J 2 bases, with 18 bases left between them. Germline V lookup: CDR1 LGHDT, CDR2 YNNKEL (reference sequence). The CDR3 sequence is 17 residues long. CDR3 DNA: TGTGCCAGCAGCCCCCAGACGAGCGGCGGCCCCAAAAACATTCAGTACTTC. Protein: CASSPQTSGGPKNIQYF.

This clone has at least ten counts. CDR3 in DNA: TGTGCCATCGGGAGCGGCGAGACCCAGTACTTC. It encodes CAIGSGETQYF. V gene TRBV10-3 combines with J gene TRBJ2-5; D may be TRBD2 (5 bases). The CDR3 spans 11 residues. Germline CDR1 and CDR2: ENHRY and SYGVKD. V lost 8 bases and J lost 5, with 9 bases in between.

This clone was picked up many times. The same CDR3 is also encoded by other DNA sequences in this sample. The chain is built from TRBV6-2 or TRBV6-3 and TRBJ2-3; 10 nucleotides line up with TRBD2. CDR3 length: 15 amino acids. V shed 5 bases and J 1 base; nucleotides not matched to a gene: 3. Germline V gene lookup returns CDR1 MNHEY and CDR2 SVGEGT. CDR3: CASSLSGRGTDTQYF. In DNA, the CDR3 is TGTGCCAGCAGTCTAAGCGGGAGGGGCACAGATACGCAGTATTTT.

This chain joins TRBV18 and TRBJ2-1; D perhaps matches TRBD1 (6 bases). The germline V gene encodes CDR1 KGHSH and CDR2 LQKENI. The CDR3 extends over 12 amino acids. The ends were cut back, 6 bases at V and 7 bases at J, with 10 bases in the middle. The CDR3 nucleotides are TGTGCCAGCTCGTACAGGGAAAATGAGCAGTTCTTC. It is translated as CASSYRENEQFF. Full variable domain (missing parts from reference TRBV18 and TRBJ2-1): NAGVMQNPRHLVRRRGQEARLRCSPMKGHSHVYWYRQLPEEGLKFMVYLQKENIIDESGMPKERFSAEFPKEGPSILRIQQVVRGDSAAYFCASSYRENEQFFGPGTRLTVL.

The sample holds many counts of this clone. This chain links TRBV5-1 with TRBJ2-7; D gene uncertain. This CDR3 region has 14 residues. CDR1 SGHRS and CDR2 YFSETQ come from the germline V gene. Deletions cut 0 bases from V and 1 base from J, with 8 bases between. As DNA, the CDR3 is TGCGCCAGCAGCTTGGCCTCTTGGTCCTACGAGCAGTACTTC. It is translated as CASSLASWSYEQYF. The full variable domain, rest sourced from reference TRBV5-1 and TRBJ2-7, is KAGVTQTPRYLIKTRGQQVTLSCSPISGHRSVSWYQQTPGQGLQFLFEYFSETQRNKGNFPGRFSGRQFSNSRSEMNVSTLELGDSALYLCASSLASWSYEQYFGPGTRLTVT.

The V gene is TRBV5-1, the J gene TRBJ2-5, with 8 bases fitting TRBD1. The CDR3 consists of 14 residues. Germline CDR1 is SGHRS and CDR2 is YFSETQ. V shed 2 bases and J 4 bases; nucleotides not matched to a gene: 4. CDR3 bases: TGCGCCAGCAGCTTAGAACAGGGGGGAGAGACCCAGTACTTC. This translates into CASSLEQGGETQYF.

This clone occurred a few times. The chain couples TRBV28 to TRBJ2-7, with 9 bases fitting TRBD1. Germline V gene sequence: CDR1 MDHEN, CDR2 SYDVKM. This CDR3 region has 14 residues. V lost 7 bases and J lost 3; bases outside the gene matches: 7. CDR3 bases: TGTGCCAGCAACGGACAGGGGCAGGGCTACGAGCAGTACTTC. The encoded protein is CASNGQGQGYEQYF.

This clone has a count of ten or more. The chain couples TRBV5-1 to TRBJ2-7, with 7 positions matching TRBD2. The CDR3 covers 14 residues. Germline V gene sequence: CDR1 SGHRS, CDR2 YFSETQ. V shed 2 bases, J shed 6 bases, and the junction held 8 bases outside the gene matches. CDR3 coding DNA: TGCGCCAGCAGCTTACTGGCGGGAGAGGGCGAGCAGTACTTC. Translated: CASSLLAGEGEQYF.

This clone has at least ten counts. The chain joins TRBV7-8 to TRBJ2-3; tentatively, D is TRBD1 (6 bases). The CDR3 covers 14 residues. V lost 4 bases and J 1 base, leaving 9 bases between the germline ends. The germline CDR1 and CDR2 sequences are SGHVS and FQNEAQ. In nucleotides, the CDR3 is TGTGCCAGCAGCTGGCAGGGGCGCACAGATACGCAGTATTTT. Its protein is CASSWQGRTDTQYF.

This clone was recorded many times. J is TRBJ1-1 and V is TRBV7-2; no reliable D call. Germline V gene data show CDR1 as SGHTA and CDR2 as FQGNSA. The CDR3 extends over 13 amino acids. With 2 bases removed from V and 3 bases from J, the gap between germline ends came to 7 bases. In DNA form, the CDR3 reads TGTGCCAGCAGCTTATTCGGGGACACTGAAGCTTTCTTT. Encoded protein: CASSLFGDTEAFF.

This clone showed up many times. The gene calls are TRBV28 and TRBJ1-1, with TRBD1 matching 7 bases. Germline V lookup: CDR1 MDHEN, CDR2 SYDVKM. The CDR3 totals 13 residues. V shed 5 bases, J shed 4 bases, and the junction held 4 bases outside the gene matches. The CDR3 reads CASSRGTATEAFF. In nucleotides, the CDR3 is TGTGCCAGCAGTCGTGGGACAGCCACTGAAGCTTTCTTT.

For this clone: An end of the junction does not agree with germline; a read error may underlie this. This chain uses TRBV9 with TRBJ2-3; D is unresolved. The CDR3 has 16 residues. The V gene's germline CDR1 is SGDLS and CDR2 YYNGEE. CDR3 nucleotides: TGTGCCAGCAGCGTAGGGGTACGCCGTTACACAGATACGAAGTATTTT. This sequence encodes CASSVGVRRYTDTKYF.

The rearrangement uses TRBV5-6 and TRBJ2-3; D perhaps matches TRBD1 (5 bases). Germline V lookup: CDR1 SGHDT, CDR2 YYEEEE. The CDR3 extends over 13 amino acids. V lost 4 bases and J lost 4, with 10 bases in between. DNA of the CDR3: TGTGCCAGCAGCCGGGTGGGGCCAGATACGCAGTATTTT. It encodes CASSRVGPDTQYF.

This clone was detected ten times or more. The rearrangement joins TRBV28 to TRBJ2-1, with no clear D. Looked up from germline, CDR1 is MDHEN and CDR2 is SYDVKM. Trimming took 11 bases from V and 0 from J, leaving 14 bases between them. This CDR3 contains 14 residues. This chain's CDR3 is CAARAGSSYNEQFF. As DNA, the CDR3 is TGTGCCGCAAGAGCAGGTAGCTCCTACAATGAGCAGTTCTTC.

The chain uses TRBV20-1 and TRBJ1-1; the match to TRBD1 covers 7 bases. The CDR3 consists of 14 residues. CDR1 is DFQATT and CDR2 is SNEGSKA in the germline V gene (reference sequence). After removal of 4 bases from V and 1 base from J, the junction contained 6 bases not matched to a gene. The CDR3 DNA reads TGCAGTGCTAAAAAGTACAGGGGGAACACTGAAGCTTTCTTT. It yields the protein CSAKKYRGNTEAFF.

This clone was picked up one time. This chain uses TRBV11-1 with TRBJ2-7, with 15 positions matching TRBD2. V lost 0 bases, J lost 1 base, and 4 bases stayed unmatched. Germline lookup yields CDR1 SGHAT and CDR2 FQDESV (reference sequence). The CDR3 is 18 residues long. This CDR3 is CASSLAWTSGGESYEQYF. The CDR3 DNA reads TGTGCCAGCAGCTTAGCGTGGACTAGCGGGGGGGAGTCCTACGAGCAGTACTTC. Filled out from reference TRBV11-1 and TRBJ2-7, the complete variable domain reads EAEVAQSPRYKITEKSQAVAFWCDPISGHATLYWYRQILGQGPELLVQFQDESVVDDSQLPKDRFSAERLKGVDSTLKIQPAELGDSAMYLCASSLAWTSGGESYEQYFGPGTRLTVT.

Comments on this clone: A single base separates this from a much larger clone, so it may be a read error. The chain uses TRBV28 and TRBJ2-7; no firm D call. Between the trimmed V and J ends, which lost 8 bases and 1 base, there was a span of 12 bases. Germline-derived CDR1 and CDR2 are MDHEN and SYDVKM. The CDR3 runs 13 residues. Here the CDR3 DNA reads TGTGCCAGCCGGAACAGTGATTCCTACGAGCAGTACTTC. This gives the protein CASRNSDSYEQYF.

This clone occurred many times. The rearrangement uses TRBV20-1 and TRBJ2-1, with D hard to call. V dropped 5 bases and J dropped 4 bases, with 12 bases sitting between them. The CDR3 consists of 13 residues. The germline CDR1 and CDR2 sequences are DFQATT and SNEGSKA (reference sequence). CDR3 protein: CSAPRAEYNEQFF. The CDR3 nucleotides read TGCAGTGCTCCCCGGGCCGAATACAATGAGCAGTTCTTC.

J is TRBJ2-2 and V is TRBV5-1; 9 bases match TRBD2. The CDR3 length is 16 residues. Germline values: CDR1 SGHRS, CDR2 YFSETQ. Germline trimming cut 5 bases from V and 4 bases from J; bases unmatched to any gene: 9. The CDR3 loop reads CASSLAGGPGTGELFF. CDR3 in DNA: TGCGCCAGCAGTCTGGCGGGAGGGCCTGGCACCGGGGAGCTGTTTTTT.

This clone was observed a few times. A clone one base away is much larger, so this may be a read error. DNA of the CDR3: TGTGCCAGCAGTTACGGGGTATATGGCTACACCTTC. Its translation is CASSYGVYGYTF. The J gene is TRBJ1-2, the V gene TRBV6-5; D remains ambiguous. From germline, CDR1 is MNHEY and CDR2 SVGAGI. Trimming removed 2 bases at V and 5 bases at J, with 6 bases between. The CDR3 covers 12 residues.

This clone showed up many times. The J gene is TRBJ2-6, the V gene TRBV12-3 or TRBV12-4; D remains ambiguous. The CDR3 is 15 residues long. The V and J ends lost 3 bases and 0 bases respectively, with 6 bases between them. The CDR3 reads CASSFVGSGANVLTF. In DNA, the CDR3 is TGTGCCAGCAGTTTCGTCGGCTCTGGGGCCAACGTCCTGACTTTC.

This clone was counted many times. The chain has TRBV20-1 and TRBJ1-4, with 7 bases fitting TRBD1. Germline trimming cut 0 bases from V and 7 bases from J; bases unmatched to any gene: 8. Germline V gene lookup returns CDR1 DFQATT and CDR2 SNEGSKA (reference sequence). The CDR3 has 15 residues. The CDR3 DNA reads as TGCAGTGCTAGAGATCAAATAGGGGGCGGTGAAAAACTGTTTTTT. As protein: CSARDQIGGGEKLFF.

By share, this clone counts as medium-sized. The chain links TRBV28 to TRBJ2-7; D ambiguous. The CDR3 has 14 residues. Trimming cost V 3 bases and J 4 bases, with 13 bases left between them. Per the germline V gene, CDR1 is MDHEN and CDR2 is SYDVKM. The CDR3 loop is CASSFHLTGYEQYF. DNA of the CDR3: TGTGCCAGCAGTTTCCACCTGACGGGTTACGAGCAGTACTTC.